This TCR beta chain was identified in a study of blood T cell repertoires in COVID-19 (dated by TCRdb to about 2020). Regarding the study in general: Samples from collaborators originated in the United States, Italy and Spain and spanned both the acute and convalescent phases of COVID-19. The prospective study material was composed of cDNA or gDNA derived from T cells, B-cell-depleted T cells, or PBMCs. The dataset comprised deeply sampled blood TCRbeta repertoires from subjects exposed to, actively infected with, or recovered from COVID-19. The repertoires were released in a freely available public database intended as a resource for research on the immune response to SARS-CoV-2. The samples were drawn from two sources: the first 160 participants of the ongoing ImmuneRACE study, and fewer than 1,500 subjects contributed by 6 global collaborators. Nearly every sample came with metadata listing a de-identified subject ID, COVID-19 status, age in years and sex. Where HLA class I and class II types were available, the types were taken from metadata supplied by the sample provider, not from assay-based typing.

TCRbeta CDR3 regions were amplified from genomic DNA by means of the immunoSEQ Assay, a bias-controlled multiplex PCR. As for the original processing: The number of nucleated cells in each sample was estimated by amplification of reference gene primers within the assay. Sequence reads were collapsed and filtered to measure the absolute abundance of every unique TCRbeta CDR3 rearrangement. For each sample, productive Simpson clonality was calculated as the square root of Simpson's diversity index over productive rearrangements. TCRdb stores this immuneACCESS table with in-frame sequences only. Part of the clones is absent; in the studies checked, under half of the shortfall reflects unresolved V genes, and no reason is known for the rest. The DNA gave D and trimming, while V, J and clone size come from that table. The sample table records 250,000 or so clones; approximately 88% of these occur just once. The ten largest clones represent roughly 6% of the sample.

Looking up the germline V gene (reference sequence) yields CDR1 MNHNY and CDR2 SVGAGI. The CDR3 goes from the cysteine to the phenylalanine over 12 residues. Kept here is only the CDR3 DNA, which spans 36 bases and is read in frame from base 1. V and J are truncated by 4 bases and 6 bases respectively, leaving an intervening sequence of 8 bases. One collaborating source in Seattle enrolled patients during active infection and followed them longitudinally through the course of disease. Whole blood was collected in K2EDTA tubes by collaborating institutions according to the institutions' own protocols. Collaborator samples were shipped for TCRbeta analysis as frozen whole blood, isolated PBMCs, or DNA extracted from either sample type. What the authors observed across the whole study: Clinical and demographic metadata were provided uncurated, with the amount varying by source and participant.

In the case of this clone: There is no known antigen for this receptor. No base quality information exists; no much larger clone differs at one position.

This receptor was taken from a young woman with COVID-19, enrolled during active disease. The sample comprised peripheral blood. The rearrangement joined TRBV6-6 to TRBJ2-3; a weak D assignment points to TRBD2 (5 bases agree). This receptor has the CDR3 CASSLAMDTQYF. The bases are TGTGCCAGCAGTTTAGCGATGGATACGCAGTATTTT.